The clone carrying this T cell receptor (beta chain) was recorded a few times. Its antigen is currently unknown. Then a second PCR, running roughly 7 to 11 cycles, was carried out with a sample-barcoded 5' primer and a J-beta primer mix. MiXCR, applied by TCRdb to the 5' RACE reads, yields one record per CDR3 protein. This repertoire shows hundreds of thousands of distinct CDR3 sequences, around 25% found once; its top ten account for 9.4%. This specimen comes from a study of blood T cells in healthy people across ages. Findings of the study overall: Long-lived donors had more naive CD4+ cells and higher diversity than aged donors.

Per-sample PBMC isolation yielded at least 6.5 million cells. These same records also appear under a second study, on T cells of mothers and their children. That study reports: All donors were healthy and Caucasian; they were a few mothers and their six children. Sequencing returned over 8.5 million TCR beta CDR3 reads per mother and around 3 million per child.

The TCR originated in a boy aged 10-17 years in good health. Material for sequencing was blood.

The CDR3 loop is CSVFHRDPTEAFF. CDR3 bases: TGCAGCGTTTTCCACCGGGACCCCACTGAAGCTTTCTTT. The rearrangement links TRBV29-1 to TRBJ1-1, with D perhaps TRBD1 (5 bases). CDR1 is SQVTM, CDR2 ANQGSEA, per germline. The CDR3 length is 13 residues. V gave up 5 bases and J gave up 4 bases, with 14 bases separating them.